The clone carrying this T cell receptor beta chain was detected a few times. CDR1 is SGDLS, CDR2 YYNGEE, per germline. There are 17 residues in the CDR3. After removal of 4 bases from V and 5 bases from J, the junction contained 10 bases not matched to a gene. The TCR beta CDR3 region underwent multiplex PCR amplification with 32 V and 13 J primers. TCRdb re-analysed the multiplex PCR reads in MiXCR, keeping a single row per CDR3 protein. The sample contains fewer than 25,000 distinct CDR3 sequences, about 26% of which appear only once. The source of the sample is a study of immune heterogeneity within non-small cell lung tumors. Genomic DNA from bulk tumor acted as the template, and about 600 ng was loaded per sample. Several spatially distant biopsies were obtained per primary tumor intraoperatively. Patients had untreated, newly diagnosed non-small cell lung cancer and underwent curative surgery.

Sequencing was carried out using lung tumor tissue. V usage is TRBV9 and J usage is TRBJ2-2; 11 bases match TRBD2. The sequence was collected from a man aged 40-49 years with non-small cell lung cancer. The CDR3, as DNA: TGTGCCAGCAGCCCCAGTAGCGGGAGGGCCCTTACCGGGGAGCTGTTTTTT. This translates into CASSPSSGRALTGELFF.